The text below deals with one T cell receptor (beta chain). This sample was taken from a study of blood T cell repertoires in COVID-19. Study-wide background: The United States, Italy and Spain supplied acute and convalescent COVID-19 samples. T cells, B-cell-depleted T cells, or PBMCs supplied cDNA or gDNA.

V was pared by 5 bases and J by 5 bases, with 13 bases between. The CDR3 consists of 14 residues. From germline, CDR1 is SGHTA and CDR2 FQGNSA. Original processing methods: Scientists estimated how many nucleated cells there were by amplifying reference gene primers. Generated by immunoSEQ multiplex PCR, the TCRdb table keeps only in-frame clones and is missing some. The V and J calls and the clone size are those of that table, but D and trimming were determined from the DNA. The table shows 200,000 to 250,000 clones, with roughly 80% occurring only once. Sequencing was done on a sample of peripheral blood. The clonotype comes from a man of 80 years or more with acute or convalescent COVID-19. The V gene is TRBV7-2, the J gene TRBJ1-3, with D unresolved. CDR3: CASSLAGYRNTIYF. CDR3 DNA: TGTGCCAGCAGCCTGGCGGGGTACCGAAACACCATATATTTT.